This TCR beta chain appears in the sequencing data of a study of radiation and T cells in renal cell carcinoma. Time point indicated: blood 4 weeks post-SBRT, at nephrectomy. The treatment was: 15 Gy SBRT to primary tumor, nephrectomy 4 weeks later. Nephrectomy followed 15 Gy stereotactic body radiation by 4 weeks. The data were produced by immunoSEQ multiplex PCR, yet TCRdb's version contains in-frame clones alone and is incomplete. The sample has about 100,000 clones, roughly 84% seen once. This CDR3 has 14 amino acids. V was cut by 6 bases and J by 5 bases, with 17 bases left in between. Germline V gene data show CDR1 as SQVTM and CDR2 as ANQGSEA.

The sequences come from blood, collected from a patient whose treatment included radiotherapy and nephrectomy. This clonotype originated in a man in his fifties or sixties with renal cell carcinoma. V is TRBV29-1 and J is TRBJ2-1; no clear D. In DNA, the CDR3 is TGCAGCGTCGCTGCCGTACAGTTTAACAATGAGCAGTTCTTC. Protein: CSVAAVQFNNEQFF.